This entry describes one TCR beta chain. The TCR beta profiling, which covered VDJ combination and CDR3 sequence, was carried out using genomic DNA as the template. TCRdb re-called the reads through MiXCR, storing one row per CDR3 protein. The sample consists of about 210,000 distinct CDR3 sequences, almost 35% of them appearing once. The data belong to a study of CD8+CD57+ T cells in acquired aplastic anemia. Study-level background: Sorted cells (CD4+ and CD8+) yielded DNA amounts that averaged about 3.1 ug. An average of roughly 10 million reads for CD4+ cells was obtained from healthy donors.

Germline V lookup: CDR1 SNHLY, CDR2 FYNNEI. This CDR3 spans 15 amino acids. V shed 4 bases, J shed 2 bases, and the junction held 2 bases outside the gene matches. The receptor's source is a human donor in good health, serving as a control. The chain carries TRBV2 and TRBJ2-7; 13 positions match TRBD2. Material for sequencing was sorted CD4+, CD8+, or CD8+CD57+ T cells (not recorded which) from PBMCs. CDR3 sequence (DNA): TGTGCCAGCAGTGCGACTAGCGGGGGGACCTACGAGCAGTACTTC. Its translation: CASSATSGGTYEQYF.